This T cell receptor beta chain was profiled in a study of blood T cell repertoires in COVID-19. The wider study: PBMCs, B-cell-depleted T cells, or T cells provided the cDNA or gDNA that made up the material.

As originally analysed: Quantification of nucleated cells was approximated via reference gene primer amplification. The protocol was immunoSEQ multiplex PCR, while the TCRdb copy is restricted to in-frame clones and leaves out a portion. The V and J calls and the clone size are those of that table, but D and trimming were determined from the DNA. The top ten clones hold less than 4.5% of a sample with under 60,000 clones, approximately 82% of them seen once. The origin of this receptor is a man between 60 and 75 years old with acute or convalescent COVID-19. Material for sequencing was peripheral blood.

The CDR3 sequence: CASSSPLDRGPQGRFF. The CDR3 DNA sequence: TGTGCCAGCAGCTCGCCCCTAGACAGGGGGCCACAAGGTCGGTTCTTC. The V gene is TRBV5-4, the J gene TRBJ2-1; 10 nucleotides agree with TRBD1. The CDR3 covers 16 residues. Germline loops: CDR1 SGHNT, CDR2 YYREEE (reference sequence). V shed 3 bases, J shed 15 bases, and the junction held 18 bases outside the gene matches.